This record covers a single TCR beta chain. In the original analysis: Scientists estimated how many nucleated cells there were by amplifying reference gene primers. Assay used: immunoSEQ multiplex PCR; TCRdb lists only in-frame clones, some missing. D and trimming come from the DNA, and the V and J calls and clone size come from that table. The sample has about 110,000 clones, approximately 84% seen once. The data stem from a study of blood T cell repertoires in COVID-19. Turning to the study itself: Donors in the United States, Italy and Spain gave samples during acute or convalescent COVID-19. PBMCs, B-cell-depleted T cells, or T cells provided the cDNA or gDNA that made up the material.

The CDR3 consists of 15 residues. With 10 bases clipped from V and 6 bases from J, the junction kept 7 bases outside the gene matches. Germline V gene data show CDR1 as MNHEY and CDR2 as SMNVEV (reference sequence). The sample taken for sequencing was peripheral blood. The V gene is TRBV27, the J gene TRBJ2-3; 16 nucleotides line up with TRBD2. This TCR was recovered from a man between 35 and 55 years old with acute or convalescent COVID-19. The CDR3, as DNA: TGTGCCACTTCCGGGACTAGCGGGGGGGGCGATACGCAGTATTTT. Translating it yields CATSGTSGGGDTQYF.